This TCR beta chain was identified during a study of blood T cell repertoires in COVID-19. This clone was seen only once. The CDR3 sequence is 16 residues long. Unmatched junction bases numbered 11, after V lost 5 bases and J lost 2 bases. The germline gives CDR1 MDHEN, CDR2 SYDVKM. Some clones are missing from TCRdb's copy, which holds only in-frame ones; the method was immunoSEQ multiplex PCR. The data contain some 270,000 clones, around 82% of them seen just once; the ten biggest clones take up roughly 0.87%. This sequence joins TRBV28 and TRBJ1-2; TRBD1 matches 7 bases. This TCR came from a human donor with COVID-19, enrolled during active disease. The donor label of this sample is uncertain. The sample consisted of peripheral blood. CDR3 sequence: CASSRLSSGQNYGYTF. DNA of the CDR3: TGTGCCAGCAGTCGACTAAGTTCGGGACAGAACTATGGCTACACCTTC.